Listed below are T cell receptor beta chains from one sample, sequenced in a study of T-cell memory formation after mild COVID-19. TCRdb passed the 5' RACE reads through MiXCR, listing each CDR3 protein once. In the table there are hundreds of thousands of distinct CDR3 sequences, roughly 17% of which are singletons. The material sequenced was PBMCs or a T cell subset sorted from them (not recorded which). These receptors were collected from an adult woman who had mild COVID-19 (a few samples of this study predate the infection). Cell type and time point are not known. Each CDR3 is given with its conserved first and last residue. Each record gives: V gene, CDR3 protein.

v_gene: TRBV12-3/TRBV12-4; CDR3aa: CASSLDLEGNYGYTF
v_gene: TRBV2; CDR3aa: CASETNYGYTF
v_gene: TRBV6-5; CDR3aa: CASSEHTGDQPQHF
v_gene: TRBV24-1; CDR3aa: CATSKGTVQPQHF
v_gene: TRBV5-5; CDR3aa: CASSLAVSNQPQHF
v_gene: TRBV7-9; CDR3aa: CASSLQGSYEAFF
v_gene: TRBV12-3/TRBV12-4; CDR3aa: CASSSIYEQYF
v_gene: TRBV7-9; CDR3aa: CASSHKSAYEQYF
v_gene: TRBV4-2; CDR3aa: CASSESVGFPYEQYF
v_gene: TRBV12-3/TRBV12-4; CDR3aa: CASSGTGQKNIQYF
v_gene: TRBV4-3; CDR3aa: CASSQEKSRTHEQYF
v_gene: TRBV25-1; CDR3aa: CASRDMSHEQFF
v_gene: TRBV4-2; CDR3aa: CASSQARESYNEQFF
v_gene: TRBV12-3/TRBV12-4; CDR3aa: CASSSSGLAGTSTDTQYF